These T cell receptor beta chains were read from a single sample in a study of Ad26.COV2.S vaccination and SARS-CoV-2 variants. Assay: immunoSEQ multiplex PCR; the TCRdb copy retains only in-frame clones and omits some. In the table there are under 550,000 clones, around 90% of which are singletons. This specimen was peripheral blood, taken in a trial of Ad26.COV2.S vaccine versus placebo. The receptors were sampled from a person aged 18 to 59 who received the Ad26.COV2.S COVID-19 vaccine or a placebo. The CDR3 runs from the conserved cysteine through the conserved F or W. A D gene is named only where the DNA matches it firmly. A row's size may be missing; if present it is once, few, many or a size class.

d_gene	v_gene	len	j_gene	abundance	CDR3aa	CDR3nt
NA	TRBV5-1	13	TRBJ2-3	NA	CASSLVGADTQYF	TGCGCCAGCAGCTTGGTGGGTGCAGATACGCAGTATTTT
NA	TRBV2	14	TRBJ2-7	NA	CASSEETAVDEQYF	TGTGCCAGCAGTGAGGAGACAGCGGTGGACGAGCAGTACTTC
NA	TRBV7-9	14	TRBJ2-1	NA	CASSFFISYNEQFF	TGTGCCAGCAGCTTTTTCATCTCCTACAATGAGCAGTTCTTC
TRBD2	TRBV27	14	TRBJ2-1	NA	CASSPAGVYNEQFF	TGTGCCAGCAGTCCAGCGGGAGTCTACAATGAGCAGTTCTTC
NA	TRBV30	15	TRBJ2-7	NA	CAWRAGPGYSYEQYF	TGTGCCTGGAGGGCGGGGCCAGGGTACAGCTACGAGCAGTACTTC
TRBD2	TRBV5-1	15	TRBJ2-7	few	CASRLAGGSSYEQYF	TGCGCCAGCAGACTAGCGGGGGGGAGCTCCTACGAGCAGTACTTC
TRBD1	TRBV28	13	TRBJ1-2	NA	CASSGAGTGVYTF	TGTGCCAGCAGTGGGGCCGGGACAGGGGTTTACACCTTC
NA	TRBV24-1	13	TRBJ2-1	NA	CATSISTNNEQFF	TGTGCCACCAGTATTTCCACTAACAATGAGCAGTTCTTC
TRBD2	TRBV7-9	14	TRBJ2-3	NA	CASSYTLAGDTQYF	TGTGCCAGCAGCTACACCCTAGCGGGAGATACGCAGTATTTT
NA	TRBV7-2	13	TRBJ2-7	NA	CASSLGGVKAQYF	TGTGCCAGCAGCTTAGGAGGTGTTAAAGCGCAGTACTTC
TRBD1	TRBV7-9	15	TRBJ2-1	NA	CASSLWDRAGNEQFF	TGTGCCAGCAGCTTATGGGACAGGGCAGGGAATGAGCAGTTCTTC
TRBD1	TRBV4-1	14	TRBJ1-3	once	CASRSPGQKDTIYF	TGCGCCAGCCGTTCACCGGGACAGAAGGACACCATATATTTT
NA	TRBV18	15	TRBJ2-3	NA	CASSPRGGPTDTQYF	TGTGCCAGCTCACCACGAGGGGGTCCCACAGATACGCAGTATTTT
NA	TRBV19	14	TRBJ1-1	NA	CASTQLGEDTEAFF	TGTGCCAGTACCCAACTGGGGGAGGACACTGAAGCTTTCTTT
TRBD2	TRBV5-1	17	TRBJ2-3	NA	CASRQTSGLSSTDTQYF	TGCGCCAGCAGGCAGACTAGCGGGCTCTCTAGCACAGATACGCAGTATTTT